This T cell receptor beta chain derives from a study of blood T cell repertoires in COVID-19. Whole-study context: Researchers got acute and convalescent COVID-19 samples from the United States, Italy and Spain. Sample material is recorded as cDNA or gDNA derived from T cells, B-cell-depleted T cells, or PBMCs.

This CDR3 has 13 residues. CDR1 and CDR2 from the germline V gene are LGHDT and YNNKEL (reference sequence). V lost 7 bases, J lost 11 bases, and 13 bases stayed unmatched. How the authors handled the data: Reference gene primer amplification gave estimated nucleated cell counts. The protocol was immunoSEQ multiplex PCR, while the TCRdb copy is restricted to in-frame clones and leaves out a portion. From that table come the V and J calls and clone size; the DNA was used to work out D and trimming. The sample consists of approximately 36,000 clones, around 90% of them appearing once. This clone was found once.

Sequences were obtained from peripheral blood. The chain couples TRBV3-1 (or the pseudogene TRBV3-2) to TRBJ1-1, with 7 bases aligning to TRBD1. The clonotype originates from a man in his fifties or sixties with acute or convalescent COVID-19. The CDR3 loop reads CASKPTPTGIAFF. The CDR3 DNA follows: TGTGCCAGCAAGCCCACTCCGACAGGGATTGCTTTCTTT.